What follows describes a single T cell receptor (beta chain). This clonotype occurred a few times. Which antigen it targets is not known. Qualities for individual bases were not recorded, and no much larger clone is one base off. This specimen comes from a study of human T cells and chemical hapten exposure (TCRdb year 2021). Regarding the complete study: For sensitization, 2% DPC in acetone was applied to a roughly 2 cm by roughly 2 cm area of upper inner arm skin. Libraries were pooled for sequencing, and variation in per-sample TCR yields was attributed mainly to small differences in library volumes within the pool. Throughout the approximately 26-week study period, patients were also given weekly therapeutic DPC doses on the scalp. Blood for TCR sequencing was provided by twenty-nine alopecia patients at one to four time points (pre-sensitization, 2, 6 and 24 weeks). Alopecia areata with under or over 50% scalp involvement, alopecia totalis and alopecia universalis were represented in the patient cohort, which was mostly female. Patch tests used Finn chambers with 0.01% DPC on the upper back, scored after 6 days by International Contact Dermatitis Research Group standards. Blood was sampled from patients pre-sensitization (week 0) and at 2, 6 and about 24 weeks after DPC sensitization. This study followed changes in the peripheral blood TCR repertoire in vivo during primary and secondary sensitization of alopecia patients to the hapten diphenylcyclopropenone (DPC). For every blood RNA sample, sequencing covered both the TCR alpha and TCR beta chains. Overall study results and their limits: Because every patient had alopecia, a presumed autoimmune disease, the patients' immune response might differ from that of healthy individuals. After repeated subsampling, changes were observed in the strength of the expansion versus patch-test correlation and in the threshold at which the correlation became significant. DPC sensitization did not change the number of TCRs with a frequency above 1 in 1000, and there was no evidence of changes in global repertoire structure. Significantly more large CDR3 similarity clusters were formed by expanded TCRs than by pre-sensitization or healthy control sets, consistent with antigen-driven responses. A positive correlation was found between the number of PT1 expanded TCRs and patch test score, with significance reached at thresholds 8, 16 and 32 but not 4.

Deletion took 5 bases off V and 5 bases off J, with a span of 12 bases between the germline ends. Measured from the cysteine to the phenylalanine, the CDR3 is 14 residues long. The retained sequence is limited to the CDR3, 42 bases, with the frame set at the first base. To prepare the library, RACE was applied. Sequencing relied on a NextSeq 500. Library preparation attached unique molecular identifiers to individual cDNA molecules for quantitative, reproducible TCR counting. The original pipeline was this. A median of roughly 99,000 TCRs per sample was observed, with a range of about 23,224 to 690,600. V, J and CDR3 annotation of the TCR reads was carried out using the Decombinator software suite. Every sample was subsampled to the same number of TCRs (28,000) for the PS versus PT1 abundance plots. TCRs were defined as expanded if absent before sensitization and observed at least eight times at the 2-week time point. Using fastp trimming at Q25 and MiXCR clonotype assembly, TCRdb reanalyzed the public sequencing data and kept in-frame beta chains. CDR3 protein sequences are deduplicated, and each keeps its most common genes and DNA. These V and J calls rely on TCRdb rather than the paper's analysis. The sample profile shows 39,000 or so distinct CDR3 sequences; 3% to 4.5% of them were found once. The ten largest clones capture about 24% of the sample.

The time point tag for this specimen amounts to: patch test 1, 2 weeks after DPC sensitization. The sample's treatment or condition, from its label and the paper: therapeutic diphenylcyclopropenone sensitization with weekly scalp DPC. Total RNA was extracted from unfractionated whole blood collected in Tempus Blood RNA tubes. At each patch-test visit, blood was drawn before the patch test was applied. Patients were considered eligible if aged 18 to 70, diagnosed with alopecia and deemed suitable for DPC therapy, and patients were excluded if pregnant. The source was whole blood, collected in connection with sensitization to the hapten diphenylcyclopropenone (DPC). The source of this sequence is a man aged 45 to 65 with alopecia areata. Some clones in this sample may be carry-over from other donors' samples. The rearranged chain carries TRBV12-3 or TRBV12-4 and TRBJ1-4; TRBD1 is a possible D gene, resting on 5 matching bases. Read as DNA, the sequence is TGTGCCAGCAGTCTAGGGACCGCGAATGAAAAACTGTTTTTT. Its amino acids are CASSLGTANEKLFF.